This TCR beta chain was sequenced during a study of spatial heterogeneity in lung cancer. This CDR3 spans 12 amino acids. V was pared by 6 bases and J by 0 bases, with 5 bases between. This clonotype was seen at least ten times. Each molecule of TCR cDNA was tagged with one unique molecular identifier. TCRdb re-analysed the 5' RACE reads in MiXCR, keeping a single row per CDR3 protein. The sample carries about 53,000 distinct CDR3 sequences, less than 9% recorded once. Specified time point: sample taken at primary tumor resection. Without sorting, whole RNA was sequenced from tumor, nontumor lung or frozen PBMC. Samples came from some 71 TRACERx patients with untreated early-stage lung cancer.

The chain uses TRBV12-3 or TRBV12-4 and TRBJ1-1; D gene ambiguous. The sequences come from PBMCs, collected at surgery. The receptor was isolated from a female donor with early-stage non-small cell lung cancer. CDR3 sequence: CASRLLNTEAFF. The CDR3 coding sequence is TGTGCCAGCAGACTTCTGAACACTGAAGCTTTCTTT.